This T cell receptor beta chain originates from a study of cytomegalovirus exposure and HLA in healthy donors. Study-wide points: Previously analyzed data showed that most TCR beta V segments were productive at a frequency of about 87% or about 30%.

60 Vbeta and 13 Jbeta primers were used in PCR. The table came from immunoSEQ multiplex PCR; TCRdb's copy has only in-frame clones and leaves some out. In the table there are approximately 93,000 clones, less than 80% of which are singletons. As for the donors, each was a healthy bone marrow donor. This clone was seen only once. Antigen: not known. The CDR3 is 15 amino acids. Germline-derived CDR1 and CDR2 are SQVTM and ANQGSEA. V gave up 4 bases and J gave up 0 bases, with 13 bases separating them. The origin of this receptor is a woman aged 40 to 50 in good health and CMV-seronegative. J is TRBJ2-1 and V is TRBV29-1; possible D gene TRBD2, 5 bases. Input material: PBMCs. The CDR3: CSVGKRTHSYNEQFF. The CDR3 coding sequence is TGCAGCGTTGGAAAGCGGACGCACTCCTACAATGAGCAGTTCTTC.